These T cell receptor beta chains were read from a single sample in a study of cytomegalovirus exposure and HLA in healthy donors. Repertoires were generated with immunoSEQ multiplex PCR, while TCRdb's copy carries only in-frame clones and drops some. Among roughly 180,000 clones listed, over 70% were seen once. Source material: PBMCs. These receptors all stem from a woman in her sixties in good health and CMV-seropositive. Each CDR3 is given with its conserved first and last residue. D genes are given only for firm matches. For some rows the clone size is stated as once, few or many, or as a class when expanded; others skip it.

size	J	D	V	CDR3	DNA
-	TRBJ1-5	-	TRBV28	CASSLEGGNQPQHF	TGTGCCAGCAGCCTCGAGGGGGGGAATCAGCCCCAGCATTTT
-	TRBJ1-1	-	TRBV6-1	CASSRGGTEAFF	TGTGCCAGCAGTAGAGGTGGTACTGAAGCTTTCTTT
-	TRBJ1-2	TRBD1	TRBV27	CASRRQGRNYGYTF	TGTGCCAGCAGACGACAGGGACGGAACTATGGCTACACCTTC
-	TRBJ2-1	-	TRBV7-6	CASSILGGSYNEQFF	TGTGCCAGCAGCATTCTAGGGGGCTCCTACAATGAGCAGTTCTTC
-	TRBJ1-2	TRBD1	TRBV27	CASSSTGRYGYTF	TGTGCCAGCAGTTCGACAGGGAGGTATGGCTACACCTTC
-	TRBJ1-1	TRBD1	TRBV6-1	CASIPGQGANTEAFF	TGTGCCAGCATCCCTGGACAGGGGGCGAACACTGAAGCTTTCTTT
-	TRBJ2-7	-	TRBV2	CASSENGLAVSYEQYF	TGTGCCAGCAGTGAAAATGGGCTAGCTGTTTCCTACGAGCAGTACTTC
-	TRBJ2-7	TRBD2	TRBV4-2	CASSHQSGGISYEQYF	TGTGCCAGCAGCCACCAAAGCGGGGGGATTTCCTACGAGCAGTACTTC
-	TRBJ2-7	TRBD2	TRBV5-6	CASSPRAAGGYEQYF	TGTGCCAGCAGCCCGAGGGCCGCGGGAGGGTACGAGCAGTACTTC
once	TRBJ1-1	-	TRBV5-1	CASSYYRVGTEAFF	TGCGCCAGCAGCTACTACAGGGTTGGCACTGAAGCTTTCTTT
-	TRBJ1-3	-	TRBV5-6	CASSLTRSGNTIYF	TGTGCCAGCAGCTTGACTAGGTCTGGAAACACCATATATTTT
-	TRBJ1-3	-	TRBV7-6	CASSLYQGAGNTIYF	TGTGCCAGCAGCTTATATCAAGGAGCTGGAAACACCATATATTTT
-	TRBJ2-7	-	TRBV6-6	CASGTGGAYEQYF	TGTGCCAGCGGAACAGGGGGGGCCTACGAGCAGTACTTC
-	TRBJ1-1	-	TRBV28	CASSFRDEAFF	TGTGCCAGCAGTTTTAGAGATGAAGCTTTCTTT
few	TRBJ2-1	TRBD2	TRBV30	CAFRSGRHSYNEQFF	TGTGCCTTTCGAAGCGGGAGGCACTCCTACAATGAGCAGTTCTTC
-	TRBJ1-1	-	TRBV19	CASTRANTEAFF	TGTGCCAGCACCAGGGCGAACACTGAAGCTTTCTTT
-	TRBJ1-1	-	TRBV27	CASSEGEGRGGTEAFF	TGTGCCAGCAGCGAAGGGGAGGGCCGCGGCGGAACTGAAGCTTTCTTT
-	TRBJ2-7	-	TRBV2	CASIETAASYEQYF	TGTGCCAGCATAGAGACAGCCGCTTCCTACGAGCAGTACTTC
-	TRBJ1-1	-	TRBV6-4	CASSERVGGTEAFF	TGTGCCAGCAGTGAGAGGGTGGGGGGCACTGAAGCTTTCTTT
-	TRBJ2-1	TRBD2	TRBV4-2	CASRQAGLASHEQFF	TGTGCCAGCAGGCAAGCGGGACTAGCGTCCCATGAGCAGTTCTTC
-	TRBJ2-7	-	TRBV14	CASSQTGSYEQYF	TGTGCCAGCAGCCAAACAGGGTCCTACGAGCAGTACTTC
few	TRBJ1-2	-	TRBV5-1	CASSLGTASSGYTF	TGCGCCAGCAGCTTGGGGACAGCTTCCTCCGGCTACACCTTC
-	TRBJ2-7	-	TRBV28	CASSYPGATYEQYF	TGTGCCAGCAGTTACCCAGGGGCAACCTACGAGCAGTACTTC
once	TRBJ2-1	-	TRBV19	CASSTTAYNEQFF	TGTGCCAGTAGTACGACAGCCTACAATGAGCAGTTCTTC
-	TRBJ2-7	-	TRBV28	CASSLIGAGEQYF	TGTGCCAGCAGTTTAATAGGGGCTGGCGAGCAGTACTTC
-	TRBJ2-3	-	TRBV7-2	CASSQAQGWTDTQYF	TGTGCCAGCAGCCAAGCCCAGGGTTGGACAGATACGCAGTATTTT
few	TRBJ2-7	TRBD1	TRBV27	CASKGTGKYEQYF	TGTGCCAGCAAAGGGACAGGGAAGTACGAGCAGTACTTC
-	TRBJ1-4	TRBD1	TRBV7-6	CASSLGTGRGEKLFF	TGTGCCAGCAGCTTAGGGACAGGAAGAGGCGAAAAACTGTTTTTT
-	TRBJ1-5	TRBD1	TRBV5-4	CASSPGTGRGQPQHF	TGTGCCAGCAGCCCCGGGACAGGGAGAGGTCAGCCCCAGCATTTT
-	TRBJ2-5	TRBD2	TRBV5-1	CASSLGLAGRRGTQYF	TGCGCCAGCAGCCTGGGACTAGCGGGGCGAAGAGGGACCCAGTACTTC
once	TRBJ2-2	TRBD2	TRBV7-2	CASSLSGGTNTGELFF	TGTGCCAGCAGCTTATCCGGGGGGACGAACACCGGGGAGCTGTTTTTT
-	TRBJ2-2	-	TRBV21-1	CASTSQANTGELFF	TGTGCCAGCACCTCCCAGGCGAACACCGGGGAGCTGTTTTTT
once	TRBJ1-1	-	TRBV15	CATSTDPQGSAFF	TGTGCCACCAGCACAGACCCTCAGGGAAGTGCTTTCTTT
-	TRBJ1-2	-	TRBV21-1	CASSNGERAQGSTNYGYTF	TGTGCCAGCAGCAATGGGGAGCGGGCCCAAGGGTCCACAAACTATGGCTACACCTTC
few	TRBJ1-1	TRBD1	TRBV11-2	CASSTGGSTEAFF	TGTGCCAGCAGTACAGGGGGTTCCACTGAAGCTTTCTTT
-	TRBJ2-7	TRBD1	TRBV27	CASGQDRGLYEQYF	TGTGCCAGCGGGCAAGACAGGGGACTCTACGAGCAGTACTTC
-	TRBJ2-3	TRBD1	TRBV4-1	CASSQEDNRGPRDTQYF	TGCGCCAGCAGCCAAGAAGACAACAGGGGGCCTAGAGATACGCAGTATTTT
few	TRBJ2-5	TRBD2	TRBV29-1	CSVEAGLGETQYF	TGCAGCGTCGAAGCGGGACTAGGAGAGACCCAGTACTTC
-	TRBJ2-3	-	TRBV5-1	CASSLGLGVSTDTQYF	TGCGCCAGCAGCTTGGGGCTCGGGGTGAGCACAGATACGCAGTATTTT
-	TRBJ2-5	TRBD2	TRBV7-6	CASSSLGGLAGETQYF	TGTGCCAGCAGCTCCCTGGGGGGGCTAGCGGGAGAGACCCAGTACTTC
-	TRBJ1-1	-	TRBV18	CASSPSRVMGLNTEAFF	TGTGCCAGCTCACCAAGCAGGGTAATGGGGTTGAACACTGAAGCTTTCTTT
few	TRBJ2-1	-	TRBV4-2	CASSQDGDRRVF	TGTGCCAGCAGCCAAGATGGAGACCGACGGGTCTTC
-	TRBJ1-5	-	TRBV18	CASSLKDSSNQPQHF	TGTGCCAGCTCACTGAAGGACAGTTCCAATCAGCCCCAGCATTTT
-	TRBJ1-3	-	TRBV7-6	CASSLWTAFSGNTIYF	TGTGCCAGCAGCTTATGGACAGCCTTCTCTGGAAACACCATATATTTT
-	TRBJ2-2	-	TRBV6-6	CASTPMGGPGELFF	TGTGCCAGCACTCCAATGGGGGGACCCGGGGAGCTGTTTTTT
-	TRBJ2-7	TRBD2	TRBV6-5	CASSRRLAGNEQYF	TGTGCCAGCAGTCGACGACTAGCGGGGAACGAGCAGTACTTC
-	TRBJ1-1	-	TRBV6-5	CASSEEGTEAFF	TGTGCCAGCAGTGAAGAGGGCACTGAAGCTTTCTTT
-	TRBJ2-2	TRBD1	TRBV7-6	CASSSSTGGGAGELFF	TGTGCCAGCAGCTCTTCGACAGGGGGCGGGGCCGGGGAGCTGTTTTTT
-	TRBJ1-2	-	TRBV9	CASSVAEGYGYTF	TGTGCCAGCAGCGTAGCGGAGGGGTATGGCTACACCTTC
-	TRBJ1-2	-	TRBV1	CTSSQAVEGRGSNYGYTF	TGCACCAGCAGCCAAGCGGTAGAGGGCAGGGGATCAAACTATGGCTACACCTTC
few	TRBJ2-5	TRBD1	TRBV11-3	CASSLGQGKGETQYF	TGTGCCAGCAGCTTAGGACAGGGGAAAGGAGAGACCCAGTACTTC